These 11 T cell receptor beta chains were all obtained from the same sample, sequenced in a study of control samples from healthy donors and cancer patients (dated by TCRdb to the early 2020s). Library creation used the immunoSEQ multiplex PCR assay. TCRdb mirrors the immuneACCESS table, restricted to in-frame sequences. Some clones are absent from its copies; in checked studies, under half trace to an unresolved V gene, and the reason for the others is unknown. The sample table lists about 140,000 clones, 91% of them with a count of one. Approximately 7% of the sample is taken by the ten largest. Sequenced input: blood. The origin of the receptors is a man between 18 and 29 years old in good health.

This chain connects TRBV9 to TRBJ2-1, with 7 bases identical to TRBD1. Germline loops: CDR1 SGDLS, CDR2 YYNGEE. V shed 0 bases and J 10 bases; nucleotides not matched to a gene: 4. CDR3 length: 13 residues. The CDR3 sequence: CASSVATGSEQFF. The CDR3 coding sequence is TGTGCCAGCAGCGTAGCGACAGGGAGCGAGCAGTTCTTC.

V is TRBV7-6 and J is TRBJ2-6; no clear D gene. The CDR3 has 15 amino acids. The V end lost 0 bases, the J end lost 2 bases, and 5 bases lay between the germline ends. Germline V gene lookup returns CDR1 SGHVS and CDR2 FNYEAQ. The CDR3 nucleotides are TGTGCCAGCAGCTTAGCGGTAACTGGGGCCAACGTCCTGACTTTC. Protein sequence: CASSLAVTGANVLTF.

This clone has just one count. The rearrangement links TRBV7-2 to TRBJ1-1; the D is unclear. The CDR3 sequence is 13 residues long. Germline CDR1 and CDR2: SGHTA and FQGNSA. V gave up 0 bases and J gave up 1 base, with 3 bases separating them. This chain's CDR3 is CASSLARNTEAFF. CDR3 coding DNA: TGTGCCAGCAGCTTAGCGAGGAACACTGAAGCTTTCTTT.

This CDR3 is CATAASYEQYF. In nucleotides, the CDR3 is TGTGCCACCGCAGCCTCCTACGAGCAGTACTTC. This chain links TRBV10-3 with TRBJ2-7, with D unclear. The V end lost 10 bases, the J end lost 0 bases, and 7 bases lay between the germline ends. Looked up from germline, CDR1 is ENHRY and CDR2 is SYGVKD. The CDR3 covers 11 residues.

V usage is TRBV28 and J usage is TRBJ2-5; maybe TRBD2 (5 bases). Germline CDR1 reads MDHEN; CDR2 reads SYDVKM. Trimming took off 6 bases at V and 4 bases at J, with 6 bases between the two ends. The CDR3 loop spans 11 amino acids. The DNA of the CDR3 is TGTGCCAGCAGCCGGGGAGAGACCCAGTACTTC. Its translation: CASSRGETQYF.

The gene calls are TRBV5-1 and TRBJ2-5; TRBD2 matches at 16 bases. CDR3 length: 17 residues. From germline, CDR1 is SGHRS and CDR2 YFSETQ. Trimming at V came to 4 bases and at J to 4 bases, leaving 7 bases not matched to a gene. CDR3 sequence reads: CASSRGTSGGAGETQYF. CDR3 bases: TGCGCCAGCAGCCGCGGGACTAGCGGGGGGGCCGGAGAGACCCAGTACTTC. The whole variable domain, filled in from reference TRBV5-1 and TRBJ2-5, reads KAGVTQTPRYLIKTRGQQVTLSCSPISGHRSVSWYQQTPGQGLQFLFEYFSETQRNKGNFPGRFSGRQFSNSRSEMNVSTLELGDSALYLCASSRGTSGGAGETQYFGPGTRLLVL.

V usage is TRBV3-1 (or the pseudogene TRBV3-2) and J usage is TRBJ1-1; 9 bases are a match to TRBD1. Germline loops: CDR1 LGHDT, CDR2 YNNKEL (reference sequence). There are 15 residues in the CDR3. V lost 1 base, J lost 11 bases, and 11 bases stayed unmatched. CDR3: CASSQGGEGTGRAFF. The CDR3 nucleotides are TGTGCCAGCAGCCAAGGTGGGGAGGGGACAGGGAGGGCTTTCTTT.

This clone occurred once. The V and J genes are TRBV18 and TRBJ2-2; D is unresolved. Trimming shortened V by 1 base and J by 6 bases, and 9 bases separated the two germline ends. The CDR3 consists of 14 residues. CDR1 is KGHSH and CDR2 is LQKENI in the germline V gene. CDR3 region: CASSPLRESGELFF. CDR3 in DNA: TGTGCCAGCTCACCACTAAGGGAATCCGGGGAGCTGTTTTTT.

The rearrangement links TRBV6-5 to TRBJ2-5, with 13 bases matching TRBD2. Germline V gene sequence: CDR1 MNHEY, CDR2 SVGAGI. The CDR3 is 14 residues long. Unmatched junction bases numbered 4, after V lost 7 bases and J lost 5 bases. The CDR3 sequence is CASTTSGGWETQYF. CDR3 coding DNA: TGTGCCAGCACGACTAGCGGGGGGTGGGAGACCCAGTACTTC.

This clone was seen once. The chain has TRBV19 and TRBJ2-7; tentatively, D is TRBD2 (6 bases). Germline V gene sequence: CDR1 LNHDA, CDR2 SQIVND (reference sequence). There are 13 residues in the CDR3. V was shortened by 7 bases and J by 0 bases, with 10 bases between the two germline ends. This CDR3 reads CASNAGPSYEQYF. Here the CDR3 DNA reads TGTGCCAGTAACGCGGGACCCTCCTACGAGCAGTACTTC.

The chain combines TRBV15 with TRBJ2-1, with TRBD1 matching 7 bases. The CDR3 extends over 14 amino acids. Germline-derived CDR1 and CDR2 are LNHNV and YYDKDF (reference sequence). After removal of 5 bases from V and 6 bases from J, the junction contained 7 bases not matched to a gene. The CDR3 protein is CATSPQGVFNEQFF. The CDR3 nucleotides read TGTGCCACCAGCCCCCAGGGGGTTTTCAATGAGCAGTTCTTC.